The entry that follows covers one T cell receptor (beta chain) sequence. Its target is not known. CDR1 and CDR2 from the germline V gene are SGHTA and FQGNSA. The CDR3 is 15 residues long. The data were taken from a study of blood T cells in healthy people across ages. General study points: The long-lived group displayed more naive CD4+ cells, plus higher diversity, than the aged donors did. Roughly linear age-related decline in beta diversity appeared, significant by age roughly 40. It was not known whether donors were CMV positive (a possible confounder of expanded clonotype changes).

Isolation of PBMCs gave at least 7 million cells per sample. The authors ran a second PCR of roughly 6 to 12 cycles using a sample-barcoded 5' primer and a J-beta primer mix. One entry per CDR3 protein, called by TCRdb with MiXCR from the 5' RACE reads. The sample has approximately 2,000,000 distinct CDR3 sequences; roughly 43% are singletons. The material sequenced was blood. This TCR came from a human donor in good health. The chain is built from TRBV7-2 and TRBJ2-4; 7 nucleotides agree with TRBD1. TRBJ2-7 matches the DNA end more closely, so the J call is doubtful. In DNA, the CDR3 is TGTGCCAGCAGCTTAAGGGGGCAGGTTCCCTACGAGCAGTACTTC. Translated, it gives CASSLRGQVPYEQYF.